This is a list of T cell receptor beta chains from one sample in a study of CD8 T cells in ankylosing spondylitis. Via MiXCR, TCRdb re-called the 5' RACE reads, giving one row per CDR3 protein. The table lists under 850,000 distinct CDR3 sequences, around 20% of them singletons. Input material: blood, either unsorted or a sorted T cell fraction (not recorded which). These receptors were collected from a male donor with ankylosing spondylitis. The CDR3 runs from the conserved cysteine through the conserved F or W. The D gene is left open where the match is weak. Clone size appears in some rows only: once, few, many, or a class for an expanded clone.

abundance	v_gene	d_gene	j_gene	CDR3nt	CDR3aa
few	TRBV20-1	-	TRBJ2-1	TGCAGTGCTAGAGATTCGTGGCGGGGGCCCTTAGATGAGCAGTTCTTC	CSARDSWRGPLDEQFF
few	TRBV4-3	TRBD2	TRBJ2-2	TGCGCCAGCAGCCCCGGACTAGCGGGAGGCCCCACCGGGGAGCTGTTTTTT	CASSPGLAGGPTGELFF
few	TRBV10-1	-	TRBJ2-1	TGCGCCAGCAGTGAGGGATGGTTAGGGCGACTCCCAAAAACCAATACCGAATACAATGAGCAGTTCTTC	CASSEGWLGRLPKTNTEYNEQFF
-	TRBV6-2/TRBV6-3	-	TRBJ2-1	TGTGCCAGCACTCCAGGGGGAGCGGGTGAGCAGTTCTTC	CASTPGGAGEQFF
few	TRBV12-3/TRBV12-4	-	TRBJ2-3	TGTGCCAGCAGTTGGCTAGTAGATACGCAGTATTTT	CASSWLVDTQYF
few	TRBV3-1	TRBD1	TRBJ2-6	TGTGCCAGCAGCCGCCGGACAGGACCGTCTGGGGCCAACGTCCTGACTTTC	CASSRRTGPSGANVLTF
few	TRBV28	TRBD1	TRBJ1-2	TGTGCCAGCAGTTTAGGCGGACAGGGCGGCTATGGCTACACCTTC	CASSLGGQGGYGYTF
few	TRBV7-2	TRBD1	TRBJ1-1	TGTGCCAGCAGCTTAACAGGGACAGATTGGAACACTGAAGCTTTCTTT	CASSLTGTDWNTEAFF
-	TRBV7-9	TRBD2	TRBJ2-3	TGTGCCAGCAGCGAGGCCGGGACTAGCGGCAACACAGATACGCAGTATTTT	CASSEAGTSGNTDTQYF
-	TRBV28	-	TRBJ2-7	TGTGCCAGCAGTGCCGATGGGGGCTGGAACGAGCAGTACTTC	CASSADGGWNEQYF
-	TRBV15	TRBD2	TRBJ2-1	TGTGCCACCAGCCTGCGGGGGGGGTACAATGAGCAGTTCTTC	CATSLRGGYNEQFF
many	TRBV4-1	TRBD1	TRBJ2-7	TGCGCCAGCAGCCAAGAAACAGGGGGCCGGGGGAAGCAGTACTTC	CASSQETGGRGKQYF
few	TRBV19	TRBD1	TRBJ2-6	TGTGCCAGTAGTGCGCGACAGGGGGTATCCGGGGCCAACGTCCTGACTTTC	CASSARQGVSGANVLTF
-	TRBV29-1	TRBD2	TRBJ2-3	TGCAGCGTTGAGCGGGAGGGAAGCACAGATACGCAGTATTTT	CSVEREGSTDTQYF
few	TRBV11-2	TRBD1	TRBJ1-5	TGTGCCAGCAGCGTGAATGGACAGGAAAATCAGCCCCAGCATTTT	CASSVNGQENQPQHF
many	TRBV12-3/TRBV12-4	TRBD2	TRBJ2-1	TGTGCCAGCAGTCAGACTAGCGGGAGTGGGCAGGAGCAGTTCTTC	CASSQTSGSGQEQFF